This T cell receptor (beta chain) was sequenced during a study of PD-1 blockade in classical Hodgkin lymphoma. Looking at the study overall: Patients had nivolumab dosed at 3 mg/kg, delivered intravenously every 2 weeks. Study findings and constraints: As was reported, newly diagnosed patients showed lower baseline TCR diversity than healthy donors did. In CD4+ cells, TCR diversity went up significantly by C4D1, but in CD8+ cells it did not. Baseline diversity resembling that of newly diagnosed patients was seen in complete responders.

Libraries were prepared by immunoSEQ multiplex PCR; TCRdb keeps only in-frame clonotypes and omits some of them. The sample yields 80,000 to 100,000 clones, roughly 81% seen once. Trimming removed 4 bases from V and 2 bases from J, with 12 bases in between. From germline, CDR1 is WSHSY and CDR2 SAAADI. This CDR3 is built from 14 residues. There was relapse after autologous stem cell transplantation in every patient, and there was variation in brentuximab vedotin exposure. On this clone itself: Its antigen is as yet unknown.

The chain uses TRBV10-2 and TRBJ2-7; the D gene is possibly TRBD2 (6 bases). The specimen comprised peripheral blood mononuclear cells (PBMCs), sampled before the second cycle of nivolumab. The TCR sequence derives from a human donor with classical Hodgkin lymphoma. The CDR3 here is CASSVAVPAYEQYF. In DNA, the CDR3 is TGCGCCAGCAGTGTAGCGGTCCCGGCCTACGAGCAGTACTTC.